The 23 T cell receptor beta chains presented below share a single source sample, sequenced in a study of Tregs in tolerant kidney transplant recipients. Produced via immunoSEQ multiplex PCR; TCRdb's table is partial and in-frame only. The sample shows about 240,000 clones, about 86% of them seen only once. Material for sequencing was CD4+ T cells from blood. The receptors come from a human donor in good health.

The chain links TRBV5-6 to TRBJ2-3, with 9 bases aligning to TRBD1. Germline-derived CDR1 and CDR2 are SGHDT and YYEEEE. This CDR3 is 15 amino acids long. J was trimmed by 1 base and V by 3 bases; bases with no gene match: 3. The CDR3 here is CASSSRDRGTDTQYF. CDR3 bases: TGTGCCAGCAGCTCGCGGGACAGGGGCACAGATACGCAGTATTTT.

The chain recombines TRBV9 with TRBJ2-1, with D perhaps TRBD2 (7 bases). Germline CDR1 is SGDLS and CDR2 is YYNGEE. V dropped 0 bases and J dropped 9 bases, with 13 bases sitting between them. This CDR3 has 14 amino acids. CDR3 coding DNA: TGTGCCAGCAGCGTAGTTGTTAGGGGGGGTGAGCAGTTCTTC. Its protein product is CASSVVVRGGEQFF.

This clone was seen only once. The chain uses TRBV6-5 and TRBJ2-7, with a weak D call TRBD2 (5 bases). V was shortened by 2 bases and J by 3 bases, with 8 bases between the two germline ends. Germline V gene sequence: CDR1 MNHEY, CDR2 SVGAGI. CDR3 size: 13 residues. This CDR3 is CASSYLLDYEQYF. DNA of the CDR3: TGTGCCAGCAGTTACCTACTAGACTACGAGCAGTACTTC.

This clone was picked up one time. The rearrangement joins TRBV5-1 to TRBJ2-3; TRBD2 agrees at 10 bases. The trim removed 0 bases at V and 5 bases at J, leaving 6 bases unmatched. CDR1 SGHRS and CDR2 YFSETQ come from the germline V gene. The CDR3 is 16 residues long. CDR3 sequence: CASSLVLAGAQDTQYF. The CDR3 nucleotides are TGCGCCAGCAGCTTGGTCCTAGCGGGAGCTCAAGATACGCAGTATTTT.

The rearrangement links TRBV2 to TRBJ1-1, with D possibly being TRBD1 (5 bases). The CDR3 is 14 residues long. In germline, CDR1 is SNHLY, CDR2 FYNNEI. Trimming removed 3 bases from V and 0 bases from J, with 8 bases in between. CDR3 in amino acids: CASSDDSLNTEAFF. The CDR3 DNA is TGTGCCAGCAGTGACGACAGCCTGAACACTGAAGCTTTCTTT.

This clone was counted a single time. The chain has TRBV4-1 and TRBJ1-1; 7 positions agree with TRBD1. Trimming removed 1 base from V and 1 base from J; junction bases left unmatched: 3. Germline V gene sequence: CDR1 MGHRA, CDR2 YSYEKL. The CDR3 runs 15 residues. CDR3 DNA: TGCGCCAGCAGCCAAGTGGCAGGGGGGAACACTGAAGCTTTCTTT. It codes for CASSQVAGGNTEAFF.

The sample holds one count of this clone. The V call is TRBV5-1, the J call TRBJ2-4; D might be TRBD2 (5 bases). The CDR3 is made up of 13 amino acids. V was trimmed by 7 bases and J by 4 bases, leaving 12 bases between them. Germline values: CDR1 SGHRS, CDR2 YFSETQ. The CDR3 coding sequence is TGCGCCAGCCGCCTTGGCGGGAAAAACATTCAGTACTTC. It specifies CASRLGGKNIQYF.

The chain joins TRBV2 to TRBJ2-3; D gene ambiguous. Germline lookup yields CDR1 SNHLY and CDR2 FYNNEI. The CDR3 contains 15 residues. The V end was cut by 4 bases, the J end by 5 bases, with 16 bases between. In DNA form, the CDR3 reads TGTGCCAGCAGTGGACCGGAACCCCAGGAAGATACGCAGTATTTT. Its translation: CASSGPEPQEDTQYF.

The J gene is TRBJ1-2, the V gene TRBV2; D not resolved. Germline loops: CDR1 SNHLY, CDR2 FYNNEI. This CDR3 is built from 14 residues. Between the trimmed V and J ends, which lost 3 bases and 3 bases, there was a span of 11 bases. The CDR3 sequence is CASSDSAGYYGYTF. In DNA form, the CDR3 reads TGTGCCAGCAGTGACTCTGCGGGGTACTATGGCTACACCTTC.

V and J are TRBV6-1 and TRBJ1-5; no firm D call. Trimming took off 5 bases at V and 4 bases at J, with 12 bases between the two ends. The CDR3 contains 14 residues. Looked up from germline, CDR1 is MNHNS and CDR2 is SASEGT. The CDR3 region has the DNA TGTGCCAGCAGTTTAGGGCTGACTAATCAGCCCCAGCATTTT. It encodes CASSLGLTNQPQHF.

The genes are TRBV6-5 and TRBJ2-3, with 12 positions matching TRBD1. The germline gives CDR1 MNHEY, CDR2 SVGAGI. The CDR3 extends over 15 amino acids. V dropped 7 bases and J dropped 2; count of bases not matched to a gene: 4. CDR3 nucleotides: TGTGCCAGCAAAAGGGACAGGGGGCTCACAGATACGCAGTATTTT. Its protein is CASKRDRGLTDTQYF.

The chain couples TRBV2 to TRBJ2-6; 7 bases match TRBD1. Per the germline V gene, CDR1 is SNHLY and CDR2 is FYNNEI. CDR3 length: 14 residues. The junction had 3 bases not matched to a gene; V was cut back by 6 bases and J by 4 bases. CDR3 bases: TGTGCCAGCAGGGGGACAGCCGGGGCCAACGTCCTGACTTTC. Amino acid sequence: CASRGTAGANVLTF.

The rearrangement joins TRBV18 to TRBJ1-2, with 11 bases matching TRBD1. V dropped 3 bases and J dropped 6; count of bases not matched to a gene: 3. From germline, CDR1 is KGHSH and CDR2 LQKENI. The CDR3 sequence is 14 residues long. DNA for the CDR3: TGTGCCAGCTCACCTGGACAGGGGGCGGATGGCTACACCTTC. Translating it yields CASSPGQGADGYTF.

The table lists this clone with a few counts. The chain joins TRBV7-9 to TRBJ1-3, with 7 bases matching TRBD1. The CDR3 sequence is 13 residues long. Trimming cost V 5 bases and J 5 bases; bases outside gene matches: 3. Germline CDR1 reads SEHNR; CDR2 reads FQNEAQ (reference sequence). CDR3: CASSRQGRNTIYF. DNA of the CDR3: TGTGCCAGCAGCCGACAGGGCAGAAACACCATATATTTT.

V usage is TRBV25-1 and J usage is TRBJ2-7, with TRBD1 matching over 8 bases. Trimming cost V 4 bases and J 5 bases; bases outside gene matches: 19. Germline-derived CDR1 and CDR2 are MGHDK and SYGVNS. The length of the CDR3 is 18 residues. The CDR3 DNA reads TGTGCCAGCAGTGCCCCGCCAGGGGGCCGATTGCCGCGCCACGAGCAGTACTTC. Encoded protein: CASSAPPGGRLPRHEQYF.

The V and J genes are TRBV2 and TRBJ2-7; D not resolved. Germline lookup yields CDR1 SNHLY and CDR2 FYNNEI. Trimming took 8 bases from V and 3 from J, leaving 8 bases between them. This CDR3 region has 11 residues. The DNA for the CDR3 is TGTGCCAGCGAGGTGGGCTACGAGCAGTACTTC. It specifies CASEVGYEQYF.

The CDR3 reads CASRQGQETQYF. The CDR3 coding sequence is TGTGCCAGCCGACAGGGGCAGGAGACCCAGTACTTC. The rearrangement links TRBV19 to TRBJ2-5; the match to TRBD1 covers 8 bases. Germline CDR1 is LNHDA and CDR2 is SQIVND (reference sequence). Losses at the gene ends were 9 bases for V and 5 bases for J; bases not matched to a gene: 5. This CDR3 is built from 12 residues.

This chain uses TRBV18 with TRBJ1-2; no clear D. The germline V gene encodes CDR1 KGHSH and CDR2 LQKENI. This CDR3 is built from 13 residues. V was trimmed by 3 bases and J by 6 bases, leaving 11 bases between them. DNA of the CDR3: TGTGCCAGCTCACCCTTTGGGCATGATGGCTACACCTTC. Its translation is CASSPFGHDGYTF.

The count of this clone is one. The CDR3 DNA reads as TGTGCCAGCAGCCAGCGGGGGGACAGGGGCACCGGGGAGCTGTTTTTT. It specifies CASSQRGDRGTGELFF. The chain has TRBV7-9 and TRBJ2-2; tentatively, D is TRBD1 (10 bases). The V end was cut by 5 bases, the J end by 4 bases, with 17 bases between. Germline V lookup: CDR1 SEHNR, CDR2 FQNEAQ (reference sequence). This CDR3 spans 16 amino acids.

This rearrangement joins TRBV18 to TRBJ1-1, with unresolved D. Between the trimmed V and J ends, which lost 0 bases and 1 base, there was a span of 6 bases. This CDR3 has 14 residues. Germline V gene data show CDR1 as KGHSH and CDR2 as LQKENI. The CDR3 sequence: CASSPPNRNTEAFF. The CDR3 nucleotides read TGTGCCAGCTCACCACCGAACAGGAACACTGAAGCTTTCTTT.

The rearrangement uses TRBV18 and TRBJ2-7; a possible D gene is TRBD2 (5 bases). The CDR3 extends over 15 amino acids. Germline-derived CDR1 and CDR2 are KGHSH and LQKENI. V lost 2 bases and J 2 bases, leaving 13 bases between the germline ends. The CDR3 reads CASSPTAAGTYEQYF. In DNA form, the CDR3 reads TGTGCCAGCTCACCAACCGCGGCGGGTACCTACGAGCAGTACTTC.

CDR3 amino acids: CASSYVSEAFF. The CDR3 bases are TGTGCCAGCAGTTACGTGTCTGAAGCTTTCTTT. The chain joins TRBV6-6 to TRBJ1-1; no clear D. CDR1 is MNHNY, CDR2 SVGAGI, per germline (reference sequence). V lost 2 bases and J 6 bases, leaving 4 bases between the germline ends. This CDR3 spans 11 amino acids.

This chain connects TRBV10-3 to TRBJ1-2; 9 nucleotides align to TRBD1. With 8 bases clipped from V and 6 bases from J, the junction kept 13 bases outside the gene matches. The germline V gene encodes CDR1 ENHRY and CDR2 SYGVKD. There are 15 residues in the CDR3. The DNA of the CDR3 is TGTGCCATCCTCGCCGACGGGGACAGGGCCCATGGCTACACCTTC. Translating it yields CAILADGDRAHGYTF.